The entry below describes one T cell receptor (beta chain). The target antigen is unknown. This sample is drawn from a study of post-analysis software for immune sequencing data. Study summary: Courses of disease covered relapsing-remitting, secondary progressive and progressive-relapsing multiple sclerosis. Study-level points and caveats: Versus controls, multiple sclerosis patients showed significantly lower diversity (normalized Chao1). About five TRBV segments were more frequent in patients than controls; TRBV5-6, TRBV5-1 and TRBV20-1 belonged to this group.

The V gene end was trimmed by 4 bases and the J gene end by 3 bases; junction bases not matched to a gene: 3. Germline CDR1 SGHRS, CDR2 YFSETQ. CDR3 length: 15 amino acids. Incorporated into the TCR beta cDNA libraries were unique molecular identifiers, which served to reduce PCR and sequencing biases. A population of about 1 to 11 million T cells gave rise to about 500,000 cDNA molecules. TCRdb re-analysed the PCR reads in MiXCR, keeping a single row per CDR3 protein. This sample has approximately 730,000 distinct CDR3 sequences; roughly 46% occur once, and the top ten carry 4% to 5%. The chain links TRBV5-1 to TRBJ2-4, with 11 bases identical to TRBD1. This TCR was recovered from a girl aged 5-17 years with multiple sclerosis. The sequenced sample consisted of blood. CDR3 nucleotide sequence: TGCGCCAGCAGCCTGGGACAGGGGGGCAAAAACATTCAGTACTTC. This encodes CASSLGQGGKNIQYF. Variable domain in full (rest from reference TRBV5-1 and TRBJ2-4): KAGVTQTPRYLIKTRGQQVTLSCSPISGHRSVSWYQQTPGQGLQFLFEYFSETQRNKGNFPGRFSGRQFSNSRSEMNVSTLELGDSALYLCASSLGQGGKNIQYFGAGTRLSVL.